This paragraph covers one T cell receptor (beta chain) sequence. The sample comes from a study of blood T cell repertoires in COVID-19. Per the original data handling: Quantification of nucleated cells was approximated via reference gene primer amplification. The repertoire was sequenced with immunoSEQ multiplex PCR; TCRdb's copy has only in-frame clones and lacks some. Clone size and V and J calls were adopted from that table, with D and trimming inferred from the DNA. The sample includes over 350,000 clones, more than 75% of them seen just once. Ages ranged from about 18 to 100 years, with residence in approximately 23 US areas. Cohort assignment relied on participant-reported clinical history. The receptor's source is a woman between 50 and 59 years old who had recovered from COVID-19. The sequencing input was PBMCs or T cells enriched from blood (not recorded which).

Here the CDR3 DNA reads TGCGCCAGCAGCCAAGATCTGGACGGGGTATACGAAAAACTGTTTTTT. This translates into CASSQDLDGVYEKLFF. The chain combines TRBV4-3 with TRBJ1-4; D uncertain. V was pared by 0 bases and J by 8 bases, with 16 bases between. Germline assignment: CDR1 LGHNA and CDR2 YSLEER. The CDR3 is made up of 16 amino acids.